Ten or more counts support the clone carrying this T cell receptor beta chain. This record belongs to a study of molecular identifiers for immune sequencing clone quantification. One entry per CDR3 protein results from TCRdb running MiXCR on the PCR reads. The sample carries some 10,000 distinct CDR3 sequences, just under 20% recorded once. Trimming pared 8 bases from V and 3 bases from J, leaving 14 bases between. Per germline, CDR1 SNHLY and CDR2 FYNNEI. The CDR3 runs to 14 residues. Sequencing was performed on naive CD8+ T cells from blood, with Jurkat cell RNA spiked in. The subset here: FACS-sorted CD8+CD4-CCR7+CD45RA+ naive T cells. This chain links TRBV2 with TRBJ1-5; no firm D call. This receptor was obtained from a human donor in good health. Some libraries in this study had Jurkat cell RNA spiked in. The CDR3 sequence is CASYDRRLNQPQHF. CDR3 coding DNA: TGTGCCAGCTATGATCGGAGACTCAATCAGCCCCAGCATTTT. Based on the CDR3 plus reference TRBV2 and TRBJ1-5, the full variable domain is EPEVTQTPSHQVTQMGQEVILRCVPISNHLYFYWYRQILGQKVEFLVSFYNNEISEKSEIFDDQFSVERPDGSNFTLKIRSTKLEDSAMYFCASYDRRLNQPQHFGDGTRLSIL.